The entry below gives a single TCR beta chain sequence along with its context. Antigen unknown. The data stem from a study of beta chain features in type 1 diabetes. Findings and limits, study-wide: There was a moderate but significant shortening of TCRB CDR3s in all four CD4+ subsets of Type 1 diabetes patients.

CDR3 length: 14 residues. V gave up 1 base and J gave up 11 bases, with 18 bases separating them. Germline V gene data show CDR1 as SGHDN and CDR2 as FVKESK. Reverse transcribing all isolated RNA meant expressed TCRB transcripts were sequenced. Around 3.9 million reads per sample were averaged for naive, central memory and regulatory samples. Assay used: immunoSEQ multiplex PCR; TCRdb lists only in-frame clones, some missing. The sample consists of 500,000 to 800,000 clones, around 12% of them appearing once. Sequenced: naive CD4+ T cells from blood. This TCR came from a man younger than 45 with type 1 diabetes. The chain employs TRBV14 and TRBJ2-7, with a weak D call TRBD1 (6 bases). In nucleotides, the CDR3 is TGTGCCAGCAGCCAAGGGCCTACAGGGTTGACCAAGTACTTC. Translating gives CASSQGPTGLTKYF.